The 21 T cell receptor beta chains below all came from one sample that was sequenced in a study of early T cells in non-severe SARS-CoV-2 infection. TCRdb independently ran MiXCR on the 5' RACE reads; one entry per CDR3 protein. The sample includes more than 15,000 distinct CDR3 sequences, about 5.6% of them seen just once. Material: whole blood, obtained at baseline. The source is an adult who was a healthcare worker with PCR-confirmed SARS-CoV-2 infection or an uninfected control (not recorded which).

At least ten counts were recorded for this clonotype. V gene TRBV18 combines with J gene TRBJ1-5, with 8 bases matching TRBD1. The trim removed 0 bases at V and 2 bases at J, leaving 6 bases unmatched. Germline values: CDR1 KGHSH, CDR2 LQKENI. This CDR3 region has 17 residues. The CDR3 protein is CASSPPNRGIGNQPQHF. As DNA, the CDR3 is TGTGCCAGCTCACCACCGAACAGGGGGATTGGCAATCAGCCCCAGCATTTT.

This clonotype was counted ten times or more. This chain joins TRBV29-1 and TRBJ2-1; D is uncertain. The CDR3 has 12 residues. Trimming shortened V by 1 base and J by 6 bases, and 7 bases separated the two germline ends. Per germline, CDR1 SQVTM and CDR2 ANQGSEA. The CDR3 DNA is TGCAGCGTTGAAGTGGCATCCAATGAGCAGTTCTTC. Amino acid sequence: CSVEVASNEQFF.

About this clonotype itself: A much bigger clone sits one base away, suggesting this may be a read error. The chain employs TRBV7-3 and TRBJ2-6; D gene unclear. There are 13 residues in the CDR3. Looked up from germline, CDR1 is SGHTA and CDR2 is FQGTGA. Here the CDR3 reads CASCLSGANVLTF. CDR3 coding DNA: TGTGCCAGCTGCTTATCTGGGGCCAACGTCCTGACTTTC.

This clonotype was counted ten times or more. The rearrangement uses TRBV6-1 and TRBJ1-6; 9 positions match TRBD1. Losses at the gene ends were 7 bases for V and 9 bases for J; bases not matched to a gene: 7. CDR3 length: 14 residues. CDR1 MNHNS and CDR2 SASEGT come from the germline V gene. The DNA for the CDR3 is TGTGCCAGCATGACCGGGACAGGGTCTTCACCCCTCCACTTT. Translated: CASMTGTGSSPLHF.

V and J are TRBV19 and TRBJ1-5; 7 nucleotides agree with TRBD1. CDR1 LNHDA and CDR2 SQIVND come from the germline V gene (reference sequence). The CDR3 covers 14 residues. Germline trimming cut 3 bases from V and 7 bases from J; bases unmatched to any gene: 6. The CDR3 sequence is CASSIVRGGQPQHF. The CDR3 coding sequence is TGTGCCAGTAGTATCGTCAGGGGGGGACAGCCCCAGCATTTT.

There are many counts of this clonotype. DNA for the CDR3: TGTGCCAGCAGTGAAGAAAAGGGGGCTCACTCACCCCTCCACTTT. Translated, it gives CASSEEKGAHSPLHF. V and J are TRBV6-1 and TRBJ1-6; 7 bases map to TRBD1. CDR3 length equals 15 residues. The V gene end was trimmed by 1 base and the J gene end by 10 bases; junction bases not matched to a gene: 7. CDR1 and CDR2 (germline): MNHNS, SASEGT.

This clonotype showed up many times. The DNA of the CDR3 is TGTGCCAGCAGTCGGACGATCACCGGAAAGAACACTGAAGCTTTCTTT. Translation gives CASSRTITGKNTEAFF. This sequence joins TRBV6-6 and TRBJ1-1; unclear D gene. The germline CDR1 and CDR2 sequences are MNHNY and SVGAGI (reference sequence). V gave up 5 bases and J gave up 1 base, with 17 bases separating them. The CDR3 loop spans 16 amino acids.

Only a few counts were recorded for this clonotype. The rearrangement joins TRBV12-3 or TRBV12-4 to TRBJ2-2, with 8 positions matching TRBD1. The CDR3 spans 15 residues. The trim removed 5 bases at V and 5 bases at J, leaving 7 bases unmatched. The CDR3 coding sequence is TGTGCCAGCAGTCACAGGGGGGAAGGAACCGGGGAGCTGTTTTTT. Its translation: CASSHRGEGTGELFF.

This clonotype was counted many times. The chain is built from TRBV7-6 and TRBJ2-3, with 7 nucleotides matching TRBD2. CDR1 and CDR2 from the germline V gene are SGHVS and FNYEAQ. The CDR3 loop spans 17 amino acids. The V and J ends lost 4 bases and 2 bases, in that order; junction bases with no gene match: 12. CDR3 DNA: TGTGCCAGCAGCTCGGGACTCCGGCGGGGGTTCACAGATACGCAGTATTTT. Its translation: CASSSGLRRGFTDTQYF.

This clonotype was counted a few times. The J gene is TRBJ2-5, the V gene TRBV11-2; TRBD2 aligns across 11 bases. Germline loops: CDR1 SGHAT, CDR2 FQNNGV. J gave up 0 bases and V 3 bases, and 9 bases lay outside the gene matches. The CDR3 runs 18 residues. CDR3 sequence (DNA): TGTGCCAGCAGCTTGGGGACTAGCGGAACAAGAAACCAAGAGACCCAGTACTTC. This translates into CASSLGTSGTRNQETQYF. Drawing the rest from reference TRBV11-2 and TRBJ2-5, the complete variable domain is EAGVAQSPRYKIIEKRQSVAFWCNPISGHATLYWYQQILGQGPKLLIQFQNNGVVDDSQLPKDRFSAERLKGVDSTLKIQPAKLEDSAVYLCASSLGTSGTRNQETQYFGPGTRLLVL.

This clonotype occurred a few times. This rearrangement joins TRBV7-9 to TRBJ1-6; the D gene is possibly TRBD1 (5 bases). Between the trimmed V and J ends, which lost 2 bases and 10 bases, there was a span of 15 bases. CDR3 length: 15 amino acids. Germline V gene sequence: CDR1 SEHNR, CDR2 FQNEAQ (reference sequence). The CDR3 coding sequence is TGTGCCAGCAGCTTAACCCCCAGGGTAGGATCACCCCTCCACTTT. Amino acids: CASSLTPRVGSPLHF.

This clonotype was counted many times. CDR3 coding DNA: TGTGCCAGCAGCCGCCCAAGACCCCGCCACTCCTACAATGAGCAGTTCTTC. Protein product: CASSRPRPRHSYNEQFF. V gene TRBV7-2 combines with J gene TRBJ2-1; D not certain. CDR1 is SGHTA and CDR2 is FQGNSA in the germline V gene. CDR3 size: 17 residues. V lost 5 bases and J lost 0, with 17 bases in between.

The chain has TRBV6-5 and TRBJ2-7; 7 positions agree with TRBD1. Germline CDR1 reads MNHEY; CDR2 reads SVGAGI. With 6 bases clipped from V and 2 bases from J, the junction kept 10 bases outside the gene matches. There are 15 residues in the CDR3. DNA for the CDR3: TGTGCCAGCAGAGAGGCCGGGACAGTTACCTACGAGCAGTACTTC. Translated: CASREAGTVTYEQYF.

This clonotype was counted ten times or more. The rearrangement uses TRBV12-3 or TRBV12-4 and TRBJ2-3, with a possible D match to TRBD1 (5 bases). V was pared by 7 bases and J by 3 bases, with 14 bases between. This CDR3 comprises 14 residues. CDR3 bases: TGTGCCAGCAAATTCAGACAGCTAACAGATACGCAGTATTTT. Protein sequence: CASKFRQLTDTQYF.

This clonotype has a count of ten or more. The chain's CDR3 is CASSPAGGASRYEQYF. The CDR3 region has the DNA TGTGCCAGCAGCCCAGCGGGGGGAGCCAGCCGCTACGAGCAGTACTTC. The V gene is TRBV12-3 or TRBV12-4, the J gene TRBJ2-7; TRBD2 aligns across 9 bases. This CDR3 spans 16 amino acids. Unmatched junction bases numbered 12, after V lost 6 bases and J lost 3 bases.

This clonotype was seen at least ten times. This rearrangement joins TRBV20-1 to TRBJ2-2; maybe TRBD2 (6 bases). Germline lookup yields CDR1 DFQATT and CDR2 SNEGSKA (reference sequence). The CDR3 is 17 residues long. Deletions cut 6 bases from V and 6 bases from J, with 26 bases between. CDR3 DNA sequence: TGCAGTGCCCGAAGGGACTTATCTCCCTCAGAGGCCGGGGAGCTGTTTTTT. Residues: CSARRDLSPSEAGELFF.

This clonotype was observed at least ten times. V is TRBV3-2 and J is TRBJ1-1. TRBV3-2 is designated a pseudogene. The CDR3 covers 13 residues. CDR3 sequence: CASSPSMNTEAFF. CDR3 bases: TGTGCCAGCAGCCCATCCATGAACACTGAAGCTTTCTTT.

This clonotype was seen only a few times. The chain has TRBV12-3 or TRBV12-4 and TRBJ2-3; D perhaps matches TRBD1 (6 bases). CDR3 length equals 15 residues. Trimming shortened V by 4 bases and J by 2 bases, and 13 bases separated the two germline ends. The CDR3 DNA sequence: TGTGCCAGCAGTTCCTTAGGGGGTTACACAGATACGCAGTATTTT. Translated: CASSSLGGYTDTQYF.

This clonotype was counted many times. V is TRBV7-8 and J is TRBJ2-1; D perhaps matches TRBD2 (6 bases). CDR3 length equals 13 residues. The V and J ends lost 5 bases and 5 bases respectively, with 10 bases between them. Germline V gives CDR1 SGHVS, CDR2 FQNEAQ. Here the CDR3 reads CASSARENNEQFF. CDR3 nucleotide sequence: TGTGCCAGCAGCGCACGGGAGAACAATGAGCAGTTCTTC. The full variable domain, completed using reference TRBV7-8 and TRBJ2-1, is GAGVSQSPRYKVAKRGQDVALRCDPISGHVSLFWYQQALGQGPEFLTYFQNEAQLDKSGLPSDRFFAERPEGSVSTLKIQRTQQEDSAVYLCASSARENNEQFFGPGTRLTVL.

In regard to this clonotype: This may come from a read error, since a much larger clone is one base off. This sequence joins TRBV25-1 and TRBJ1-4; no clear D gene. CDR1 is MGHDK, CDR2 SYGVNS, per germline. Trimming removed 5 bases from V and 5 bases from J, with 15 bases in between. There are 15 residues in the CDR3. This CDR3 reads CASSPSWVKNEKLFF. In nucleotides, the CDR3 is TGTGCCAGCAGTCCGAGTTGGGTTAAGAATGAAAAACTGTTTTTT.

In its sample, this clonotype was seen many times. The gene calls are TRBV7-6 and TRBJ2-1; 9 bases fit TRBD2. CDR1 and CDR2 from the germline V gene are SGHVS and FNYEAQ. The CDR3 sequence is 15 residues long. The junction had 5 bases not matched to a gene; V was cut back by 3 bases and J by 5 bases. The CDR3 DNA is TGTGCCAGCAGCTTCCGCGGGGGGGTAGACAATGAGCAGTTCTTC. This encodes CASSFRGGVDNEQFF.